This is a list of T cell receptor beta chains from one sample in a study of T cell repertoires in cytomegalovirus infection. TCRdb redid the calling of the reads with MiXCR, one entry per CDR3 protein. The sample holds fewer than 1,000,000 distinct CDR3 sequences, roughly 30% seen once. These receptors' targets are unknown. The starting material was cultured CD8+ T cells from PBMCs, obtained from culture after CMV antigen stimulation. These receptors originate from a human donor in good health (CMV status not recorded). Some clones in this sample may be carry-over from other donors' samples. Each CDR3 is given with its conserved first and last residue. A D gene is named only where the DNA matches it firmly. Clone size is given for some rows only: seen once, a few or many times, or a class if the clone is expanded.

>few|TRBV7-3|TRBJ2-1|NA
TGTGCCAGCAGCTTAAATGGGGGTAGCGAGCAGTTCTTC
CASSLNGGSEQFF
>NA|TRBV29-1|TRBJ1-2|NA
TGCAGCTCCACTGGTGTCCACTATGGCTACACCTTC
CSSTGVHYGYTF
>NA|TRBV11-1|TRBJ1-3|NA
TGTGCCAGCAGCGGGGCTTTATCTGGAAACACCATATATTTT
CASSGALSGNTIYF
>NA|TRBV27|TRBJ1-6|NA
TGTGCCAGCAGTTTCCGGGGGAGTAGGGTGGATTCACCCCTCCACTTT
CASSFRGSRVDSPLHF
>NA|TRBV29-1|TRBJ2-5|TRBD2
TGCAGCGTAGCCGGGACTAGCGGGGGGGGGGAGACCCAGTACTTC
CSVAGTSGGGETQYF
>few|TRBV5-1|TRBJ1-1|NA
TGCGCCAGCAGCACGACGACAGGCCCCGTTGAAGCTTTCTTT
CASSTTTGPVEAFF
>NA|TRBV6-6|TRBJ2-3|TRBD2
TGTGCCAGCAGTCCGACTAGCGGAGACACAGATACGCAGTATTTT
CASSPTSGDTDTQYF
>few|TRBV7-6|TRBJ2-3|NA
TGTGCCAGCTTTGGGCCTCAGTCAGATACGCAGTATTTT
CASFGPQSDTQYF
>NA|TRBV9|TRBJ1-1|NA
TGTGCCAGCAGCGCTAAGAACACTGAAGCTTTCTTT
CASSAKNTEAFF
>NA|TRBV6-6|TRBJ1-5|NA
TGTGCCAGCAGTTCCAACATGGGAAGCAATCAGCCCCAGCATTTT
CASSSNMGSNQPQHF
>NA|TRBV7-3|TRBJ1-2|NA
TGTGCCAGCAGCTTAATAATATCATCGACCGACCGCAACTATGGCTACACCTTC
CASSLIISSTDRNYGYTF
>NA|TRBV6-1|TRBJ2-5|TRBD1
TGTGCCAGCACCCAAAGACAGGGGGAGACCCAGTACTTC
CASTQRQGETQYF
>NA|TRBV6-1|TRBJ1-6|NA
TGTGCCAGCATAGGAGTTTCGCCCCTCCACTTT
CASIGVSPLHF
>few|TRBV12-3/TRBV12-4|TRBJ1-4|NA
TGTGCCAGCATGGAGCGGAGTGAAAAACTGTTTTTT
CASMERSEKLFF
>few|TRBV5-4|TRBJ2-3|TRBD2
TGTGCCAGCAGCACCGGACTAGCGGGGGCTACAGATACGCAGTATTTT
CASSTGLAGATDTQYF
>NA|TRBV20-1|TRBJ2-7|NA
TGCAGTGCTAGTCGCCAGGGGACGACCTACGAGCAGTACTTC
CSASRQGTTYEQYF
>NA|TRBV27|TRBJ2-5|NA
TGTGCCAGCGGATATATGCAAGAGACCCAGTACTTC
CASGYMQETQYF
>NA|TRBV6-6|TRBJ1-1|TRBD1
TGTGCCAGCAGTTACGGGACAGGGTTTAATAGTGAAGCTTTCTTT
CASSYGTGFNSEAFF
>many|TRBV12-3/TRBV12-4|TRBJ1-5|NA
TGTGCCAGCAGTTTACGACAGACCTTCGGCAATCAGCCCCAGCATTTT
CASSLRQTFGNQPQHF
>NA|TRBV10-3|TRBJ2-3|TRBD1
TGTGCCATCAGTGAGTCTCCCAACTACAGGGGCGACCTCACAGATACGCAGTATTTT
CAISESPNYRGDLTDTQYF
>NA|TRBV6-5|TRBJ1-6|NA
TGTGCCAGCAGTTATTACAACTCCTATAATTCACCCCTCCATTTT
CASSYYNSYNSPLHF
>few|TRBV6-6|TRBJ2-2|TRBD2
TGTGCCAGCAGTTACGGGGGGGTCCTAATGGAGACCGGGGAGCTGTTTTTT
CASSYGGVLMETGELFF
>NA|TRBV7-9|TRBJ2-1|TRBD2
TGTGCCAGCAGACCTCGGACTAGCGGGGTCTTTCCCTACAATGAGCAGTTCTTC
CASRPRTSGVFPYNEQFF
>few|TRBV6-5|TRBJ1-5|NA
TGTGCCAGCAGTTACGGGGGGACGGGGCACCCCCAGCATTTT
CASSYGGTGHPQHF
>NA|TRBV12-3/TRBV12-4|TRBJ2-2|NA
TGTGCCAGCAGCCCGGCGGAGGGCGCGAACACCGGGGAGCTGTTTTTT
CASSPAEGANTGELFF
>NA|TRBV7-6|TRBJ2-5|NA
TGTGCCAGCAGACCTTCTAGGGTCGAGACCCAGTACTTC
CASRPSRVETQYF
>many|TRBV4-1|TRBJ2-1|NA
TGCGCCAGCAGCCAAGATCAGGGGAGCTCCTACAATGAGCAGTTCTTC
CASSQDQGSSYNEQFF
>NA|TRBV7-9|TRBJ2-7|NA
TGTGCCAGCAGCTTAGTTGGAGGGGGTAACGAGCAGTACTTC
CASSLVGGGNEQYF
>many|TRBV7-6|TRBJ2-5|TRBD2
TGTGCCAGCAGCCTACGTAGGGGAGGGTCCGTCCAAGAGACCCAGTACTTC
CASSLRRGGSVQETQYF
>many|TRBV7-9|TRBJ2-5|NA
TGTGCCAGCAGCGGACACCTTGGGGAGACCCAGTACTTC
CASSGHLGETQYF
>many|TRBV28|TRBJ1-2|NA
TGTGCCAGCAGATTCCAGGGGCCCCATGGCTACACCTTC
CASRFQGPHGYTF
>NA|TRBV10-3|TRBJ2-3|TRBD2
TGTGCCATCAGATCACTAGCGGGGGGCAGCACAGATACGCAGTATTTT
CAIRSLAGGSTDTQYF
>NA|TRBV29-1|TRBJ2-2|NA
TGCAGCGTTGGATGGGGGCGGAGCACCGGGGAGCTGTTTTTT
CSVGWGRSTGELFF
>NA|TRBV4-1|TRBJ1-1|NA
TGCGCCAGCAGCCAAGGGATTGATACTTACATGAACACTGAAGCTTTCTTT
CASSQGIDTYMNTEAFF
>few|TRBV6-2/TRBV6-3|TRBJ2-2|NA
TGTGCCAGCAGTTACAACGTCCGGGAGCTGTTTTTT
CASSYNVRELFF
>many|TRBV12-3/TRBV12-4|TRBJ1-1|NA
TGTGCCAGCAGTTTCGGGAACACTGAAGCTTTCTTT
CASSFGNTEAFF
>NA|TRBV4-1|TRBJ2-7|NA
TGCGCCAGCAGCCTCCGGGACGGAGGATCCTACGAGCAGTACTTC
CASSLRDGGSYEQYF
>NA|TRBV6-6|TRBJ2-3|TRBD2
TGTGCCAGCAGCCTGACTAGCGGGGAAATTAAGTATACGCAGTATTTT
CASSLTSGEIKYTQYF
>many|TRBV7-8|TRBJ1-1|NA
TGTGCCAGCAGCTTAGCGTACGGCGCGGAAGCTTTCTTT
CASSLAYGAEAFF
>NA|TRBV6-2/TRBV6-3|TRBJ2-5|TRBD1
TGTGCCAGCAGGGATTCCGACAGGGTGGATCAAGAGACCCAGTACTTC
CASRDSDRVDQETQYF
>many|TRBV7-8|TRBJ1-5|NA
TGTGCCAGCAGCTTAGACAGGGCGAAACAGCCCCAGCATTTT
CASSLDRAKQPQHF
>NA|TRBV11-3|TRBJ1-1|NA
TGTGCCAGCAGCTCCACTCGGGGGACTGAAGCTTTCTTT
CASSSTRGTEAFF
>few|TRBV19|TRBJ1-5|TRBD1
TGTGCCAGTAGTACAGGGGGCCGTCAGCCCCAGCATTTT
CASSTGGRQPQHF
>NA|TRBV6-1|TRBJ2-2|NA
TGTGCCAGCGGGGGGGGCGCCCCGGACACCGGGGAGCTGTTTTTT
CASGGGAPDTGELFF
>NA|TRBV19|TRBJ2-5|NA
TGTGCCAGTAGTCCGGGACAAGCAGTGACCCAGTACTTC
CASSPGQAVTQYF